This TCR beta chain was recovered during a study of cytomegalovirus exposure and HLA in healthy donors. Whole-study context: Sequencing of some 190 million T cells in an earlier analysis found 95 million to 120 million unique TCR beta sequences.

Germline V CDR1 and CDR2: MDHEN, SYDVKM. The CDR3 sequence is 14 residues long. The V end was cut by 6 bases, the J end by 4 bases, with 15 bases between. It was with 60 Vbeta and 13 Jbeta primers that the PCR ran. Here immunoSEQ multiplex PCR was the method, and the copy in TCRdb shows in-frame clones only, minus some. There are 100,000 or so clones in the sample; around three quarters occur only once, and 4.5% to 5.5% lies in the top ten. This clone has a single count. Antigen specificity is unknown. Study-level results: As confirmed in vitro, three CMV-associated chains were specific for CMV antigens. The majority of CMV-associated TCR beta chains were reported as apparently HLA-restricted in a later analysis. Of the V segments, some could not be distinguished, including TRBV6-2 and TRBV6-3, and were excluded.

Sequencing was done on a sample of PBMCs. The chain joins TRBV28 to TRBJ1-2, with D possibly TRBD1 on 6 matching bases. This TCR came from a woman between 40 and 55 years old in good health and CMV-seropositive. DNA for the CDR3: TGTGCCAGCAGAGGCGGCAGGGGAACCTATGGCTACACCTTC. Translation: CASRGGRGTYGYTF.